The next 31 T cell receptor beta chains were all read from a single sample in a study of blood T cell repertoires in COVID-19. Measured with immunoSEQ multiplex PCR; TCRdb has only the in-frame clones, and not every one. The data contain around 220,000 clones, around nine tenths of them singletons. The sequencing input was PBMCs or T cells enriched from blood (not recorded which). The receptor source for this set is a woman aged 18 to 35 who had recovered from COVID-19.

J is TRBJ2-1 and V is TRBV5-4; 9 nucleotides align to TRBD1. With V trimmed by 4 bases and J by 5 bases, 7 bases remained unmatched. The CDR3 has 15 residues. The germline gives CDR1 SGHNT, CDR2 YYREEE (reference sequence). DNA for the CDR3: TGTGCCAGCAGCGAAAACAGGGGGCTTAACAATGAGCAGTTCTTC. It yields the protein CASSENRGLNNEQFF.

The rearrangement joins TRBV5-1 to TRBJ2-7; 11 bases line up with TRBD1. The CDR3 length is 14 residues. Looked up from germline, CDR1 is SGHRS and CDR2 is YFSETQ. V lost 3 bases to trimming and J lost 6 bases; unmatched junction nucleotides: 5. CDR3 protein: CASSSGTGGLEQYF. The CDR3 nucleotides read TGCGCCAGCAGCTCCGGGACAGGGGGACTCGAGCAGTACTTC. The variable domain in full, completed from reference TRBV5-1 and TRBJ2-7, reads KAGVTQTPRYLIKTRGQQVTLSCSPISGHRSVSWYQQTPGQGLQFLFEYFSETQRNKGNFPGRFSGRQFSNSRSEMNVSTLELGDSALYLCASSSGTGGLEQYFGPGTRLTVT.

The V gene is TRBV27, the J gene TRBJ2-1, with 7 bases identical to TRBD1. The J segment lost 6 bases and the V segment lost 4 bases, leaving 9 bases of the junction unmatched. The germline V gene has CDR1 MNHEY and CDR2 SMNVEV (reference sequence). The CDR3 extends over 15 amino acids. DNA for the CDR3: TGTGCCAGCAGTTCGACAGGGTTAAGCTTCAATGAGCAGTTCTTC. Translated: CASSSTGLSFNEQFF.

The V call is TRBV10-2, the J call TRBJ2-1, with no clear D. This CDR3 spans 14 amino acids. Germline CDR1 is WSHSY and CDR2 is SAAADI. The germline V and J ends were trimmed by 6 bases and 0 bases, with 9 bases remaining between them. In DNA, the CDR3 is TGCGCCAGCAGGTTGTCGAGCTCCTACAATGAGCAGTTCTTC. This sequence encodes CASRLSSSYNEQFF.

V and J are TRBV19 and TRBJ1-5; D perhaps matches TRBD1 (5 bases). Trimming shortened V by 5 bases and J by 5 bases, and 13 bases separated the two germline ends. Germline CDR1 and CDR2: LNHDA and SQIVND (reference sequence). This CDR3 spans 14 amino acids. This CDR3 reads CASSLDSTYQPQHF. The CDR3 bases are TGTGCCAGTAGTCTCGACAGTACCTATCAGCCCCAGCATTTT.

The genes are TRBV11-3 and TRBJ1-4; no reliable D call. Trimming pared 6 bases from V and 5 bases from J, leaving 4 bases between. There are 11 residues in the CDR3. Germline loops: CDR1 SGHNT, CDR2 YENEEA. The CDR3 region has the DNA TGTGCCAGCAGTCAGAATGAAAAACTGTTTTTT. Its translation is CASSQNEKLFF.

The chain recombines TRBV6-5 with TRBJ1-2; 8 bases fit TRBD1. The junction had 13 bases not matched to a gene; V was cut back by 6 bases and J by 13 bases. Germline CDR1 reads MNHEY; CDR2 reads SVGAGI. The CDR3 spans 13 residues. The CDR3 DNA is TGTGCCAGCAGCGATAGACAGGGGCTAACCCTCACCTTC. This codes for CASSDRQGLTLTF.

CDR3 sequence (DNA): TGTGCCAGCTCACCACCAGGGAGCTCCTATAATTCACCCCTCCACTTT. Encoded protein: CASSPPGSSYNSPLHF. This chain joins TRBV18 and TRBJ1-6, with D uncertain. This CDR3 has 16 residues. V lost 0 bases, J lost 0 bases, and 6 bases lay in between. From germline, CDR1 is KGHSH and CDR2 LQKENI.

This chain links TRBV28 with TRBJ2-2, with 13 bases identical to TRBD2. There are 17 residues in the CDR3. J was trimmed by 2 bases and V by 6 bases; bases with no gene match: 6. Germline CDR1 is MDHEN and CDR2 is SYDVKM. This CDR3 reads CASSGLAGVGNTGELFF. In DNA form, the CDR3 reads TGTGCCAGCAGCGGACTAGCGGGAGTAGGTAACACCGGGGAGCTGTTTTTT.

V is TRBV28 and J is TRBJ1-6; 7 nucleotides align to TRBD1. CDR3 size: 15 residues. Germline V CDR1 and CDR2: MDHEN, SYDVKM. V gave up 4 bases and J gave up 13 bases; unmatched junction bases: 13. The CDR3 bases are TGTGCCAGCAGTTCCTTACCCCCGACAGGGACGCCCCTCCACTTT. This sequence encodes CASSSLPPTGTPLHF.

Regarding this clone: A junction end diverges from the germline sequence, so it may reflect a read error. The gene calls are TRBV5-6 and TRBJ1-2, with D perhaps matching TRBD1 (6 bases). This CDR3 spans 11 amino acids. The germline V gene has CDR1 SGHDT and CDR2 YYEEEE. The CDR3 here is CASSLADRMSF. CDR3 bases: TGTGCCAGCAGCTTGGCAGACAGGATGTCCTTC.

This clone has at least ten counts. V is TRBV6-4 and J is TRBJ2-1; possibly TRBD1 for D (5 bases). V lost 3 bases, J lost 4 bases, and 10 bases lay in between. This CDR3 comprises 14 residues. In germline, CDR1 is MRHNA, CDR2 SNTAGT. The CDR3 sequence is CASSEGLEYNEQFF. In nucleotides, the CDR3 is TGTGCCAGCAGTGAGGGGCTAGAATACAATGAGCAGTTCTTC.

The chain has TRBV5-1 and TRBJ1-2; the D gene is possibly TRBD1 (5 bases). V shed 3 bases and J shed 8 bases, with 26 bases lying between them. CDR3 size: 17 residues. The germline CDR1 and CDR2 sequences are SGHRS and YFSETQ. CDR3 region: CASSSPTGGNRRGGYTF. The CDR3 DNA sequence: TGCGCCAGCAGCTCGCCCACGGGCGGTAACCGGAGGGGAGGCTACACCTTC.

V and J are TRBV19 and TRBJ1-2; D is perhaps TRBD1 (6 bases). CDR1 LNHDA and CDR2 SQIVND come from the germline V gene (reference sequence). The CDR3 runs to 14 residues. The V end was cut by 6 bases, the J end by 8 bases, with 19 bases between. The DNA for the CDR3 is TGTGCCAGTAGGACGGACAGCAAAAATGAGGGCTACACCTTC. Residues: CASRTDSKNEGYTF.

This chain uses TRBV27 with TRBJ1-2; 10 nucleotides line up with TRBD1. The CDR3 runs 16 residues. The junction had 4 bases not matched to a gene; V was cut back by 0 bases and J by 3 bases. CDR1 is MNHEY and CDR2 is SMNVEV in the germline V gene (reference sequence). This chain's CDR3 is CASSLSWTGGDYGYTF. The CDR3 coding sequence is TGTGCCAGCAGTTTATCGTGGACAGGGGGGGACTATGGCTACACCTTC.

The rearrangement joins TRBV5-4 to TRBJ1-1; D is ambiguous. Per germline, CDR1 SGHNT and CDR2 YYREEE (reference sequence). This CDR3 spans 16 amino acids. V was shortened by 0 bases and J by 6 bases, with 18 bases between the two germline ends. The CDR3 region has the DNA TGTGCCAGCAGCTTGGGGATTACCCGCGGGGAGGCTGAAGCTTTCTTT. Translating gives CASSLGITRGEAEAFF.

The J gene is TRBJ2-1, the V gene TRBV6-2 or TRBV6-3, with D possibly TRBD2 on 5 matching bases. V shed 5 bases and J shed 4 bases, with 18 bases lying between them. The CDR3 consists of 16 residues. Germline CDR1 and CDR2: MNHEY and SVGEGT. CDR3 DNA sequence: TGTGCCAGCAGTCCAGGCTCCAGCGGCGGTTACAATGAGCAGTTCTTC. This sequence encodes CASSPGSSGGYNEQFF.

This clone appeared a few times. This sequence joins TRBV9 and TRBJ1-2, with 8 bases identical to TRBD1. CDR1 and CDR2 from the germline V gene are SGDLS and YYNGEE. CDR3 length: 15 residues. The V and J ends lost 0 bases and 3 bases, in that order; junction bases with no gene match: 4. CDR3 protein: CASSVGQGADYGYTF. The CDR3 nucleotides are TGTGCCAGCAGCGTAGGCCAGGGGGCGGACTATGGCTACACCTTC.

This chain joins TRBV4-2 and TRBJ1-3; TRBD1 agrees at 7 bases. The CDR3 contains 15 residues. The trim removed 4 bases at V and 4 bases at J, leaving 7 bases unmatched. Germline V gene data show CDR1 as LGHNA and CDR2 as YNFKEQ. Written as DNA, the CDR3 is TGTGCCAGCAGCCGAGTTACAGGGGACGGAAACACCATATATTTT. Translation gives CASSRVTGDGNTIYF.

The chain uses TRBV11-3 and TRBJ2-3; a possible D gene is TRBD2 (5 bases). V lost 5 bases to trimming and J lost 5 bases, with 23 bases between them. From germline, CDR1 is SGHNT and CDR2 YENEEA. This CDR3 is built from 17 residues. The CDR3 DNA reads as TGTGCCAGCAGCGCCCCGGGGTGGCCCGAAAACCTAGATACGCAGTATTTT. Translated: CASSAPGWPENLDTQYF.

This clone appeared once. V is TRBV3-1 (or the pseudogene TRBV3-2) and J is TRBJ1-2; possible D gene TRBD1, 6 bases. Germline CDR1 LGHDT, CDR2 YNNKEL (reference sequence). This CDR3 has 12 residues. Trimming stripped 9 bases from V and 5 bases from J, with 13 bases between. CDR3 loop: CASTFRGYGYTF. The DNA for the CDR3 is TGTGCCAGTACGTTCAGGGGTTATGGCTACACCTTC.

The rearrangement joins TRBV13 to TRBJ1-6; TRBD1 might be the D (6 bases). CDR1 PRHDT and CDR2 FYEKMQ come from the germline V gene (reference sequence). CDR3 length equals 15 residues. Trimming pared 5 bases from V and 9 bases from J, leaving 17 bases between. DNA for the CDR3: TGTGCCAGCAGCCATGGGGGGGGCGCACGTTCACCCCTCCACTTT. Its protein is CASSHGGGARSPLHF.

J is TRBJ2-1 and V is TRBV5-4, with 9 bases matching TRBD2. Germline V gene sequence: CDR1 SGHNT, CDR2 YYREEE (reference sequence). Losses at the gene ends were 5 bases for V and 0 bases for J; bases not matched to a gene: 3. The CDR3 covers 15 residues. The CDR3 DNA sequence: TGTGCCAGCAGAATTAGCGGGGGCTCCTACAATGAGCAGTTCTTC. As protein: CASRISGGSYNEQFF.

This clone was seen only a few times. The CDR3, as DNA: TGTGCCAGCAGCCCGGACAGTCTCATCAACACTGAAGCTTTCTTT. The encoded protein is CASSPDSLINTEAFF. The genes are TRBV6-5 and TRBJ1-1, with D maybe TRBD1 (6 bases). CDR1 MNHEY and CDR2 SVGAGI come from the germline V gene. Deletions cut 6 bases from V and 2 bases from J, with 16 bases between. There are 15 residues in the CDR3.

The rearrangement links TRBV19 to TRBJ2-4, with D possibly matching TRBD2 (5 bases). This CDR3 spans 14 amino acids. V dropped 1 base and J dropped 5 bases, with 9 bases sitting between them. Germline CDR1 is LNHDA and CDR2 is SQIVND (reference sequence). The CDR3 DNA follows: TGTGCCAGTAGTATAGGACTACACGAAAACATTCAGTACTTC. It yields the protein CASSIGLHENIQYF.

The chain employs TRBV7-8 and TRBJ1-4; TRBD1 aligns across 7 bases. With V trimmed by 1 base and J by 13 bases, 6 bases remained unmatched. The CDR3 sequence is 13 residues long. From germline, CDR1 is SGHVS and CDR2 FQNEAQ. CDR3 DNA sequence: TGTGCCAGCAGCTTAGAGTCGGGGACAGTACTGTTTTTT. The encoded protein is CASSLESGTVLFF.

The rearrangement joins TRBV7-3 to TRBJ1-1, with D possibly matching TRBD1 (5 bases). This CDR3 comprises 14 residues. The germline gives CDR1 SGHTA, CDR2 FQGTGA. Trimming removed 3 bases at V and 3 bases at J, with 11 bases between. The CDR3, as DNA: TGTGCCAGCAGCTTTTCAGGGCGTGACACTGAAGCTTTCTTT. It codes for CASSFSGRDTEAFF.

The chain uses TRBV13 and TRBJ2-2; D is possibly TRBD1 (6 bases). V lost 5 bases and J 1 base, leaving 17 bases between the germline ends. The CDR3 totals 17 residues. CDR1 is PRHDT, CDR2 FYEKMQ, per germline (reference sequence). CDR3 DNA: TGTGCCAGCAGCCCCAGTACTGGACAGTTGAACACCGGGGAGCTGTTTTTT. It yields the protein CASSPSTGQLNTGELFF.

This chain links TRBV11-3 with TRBJ2-2; the D gene is possibly TRBD1 (5 bases). Trimming shortened V by 5 bases and J by 1 base, and 17 bases separated the two germline ends. Germline V CDR1 and CDR2: SGHNT, YENEEA. The CDR3 is made up of 17 amino acids. CDR3 nucleotides: TGTGCCAGCAGCCCTTCGTGGGGCAGCCAGAACACCGGGGAGCTGTTTTTT. Translated: CASSPSWGSQNTGELFF.

A few counts support this clone. The chain couples TRBV7-6 to TRBJ1-4; D uncertain. This CDR3 comprises 15 residues. CDR1 SGHVS and CDR2 FNYEAQ come from the germline V gene. Trimming took 2 bases from V and 7 from J, leaving 14 bases between them. The CDR3 spells CASSLSGLGSEKLFF. The CDR3 DNA follows: TGTGCCAGCAGCTTATCAGGACTCGGTAGTGAAAAACTGTTTTTT.

This clone was recorded only once. The rearrangement uses TRBV10-3 and TRBJ2-7, with D possibly matching TRBD2 (5 bases). The germline CDR1 and CDR2 sequences are ENHRY and SYGVKD. The CDR3 is 14 residues long. Trimming cost V 6 bases and J 0 bases, with 12 bases left between them. CDR3 DNA sequence: TGTGCCATCAGCACGGAAGGACTCTCCTACGAGCAGTACTTC. Its translation: CAISTEGLSYEQYF.